This paragraph covers one TCR beta chain sequence. These data belong to a study of T cell changes during pregnancy in multiple sclerosis. CDR1 is SGHTA and CDR2 is FQGNSA in the germline V gene. This CDR3 is built from 15 residues. With 4 bases clipped from V and 4 bases from J, the junction kept 9 bases outside the gene matches. Profiling relied on immunoSEQ multiplex PCR, and the TCRdb table lists in-frame clones only, not all of them. The repertoire consists of 80,000 to 100,000 clones, with roughly 92% occurring once and the leading ten covering 0.99%. The starting material was peripheral blood, obtained after pregnancy. The gene calls are TRBV7-2 and TRBJ1-2; 7 bases map to TRBD1. The sequence derives from a female donor with multiple sclerosis, enrolled in a pregnancy study. The CDR3 loop reads CASSSRDRASYGYTF. The CDR3 DNA sequence: TGTGCCAGCAGCTCACGCGACAGGGCTAGCTATGGCTACACCTTC. The complete variable domain, with remaining parts taken from reference TRBV7-2 and TRBJ1-2, reads GAGVSQSPSNKVTEKGKDVELRCDPISGHTALYWYRQSLGQGLEFLIYFQGNSAPDKSGLPSDRFSAERTGGSVSTLTIQRTQQEDSAVYLCASSSRDRASYGYTFGSGTRLTVV.